These 25 T cell receptor beta chains originate from one sample sequenced in a study of CD8 T cells in Susac syndrome. The authors reverse transcribed roughly 0.5 to 1 ug RNA with random hexamers. TCRdb re-called the immunoSEQ multiplex PCR reads through MiXCR, storing one row per CDR3 protein. The sample holds about 110,000 distinct CDR3 sequences; approximately 96% are singletons and the top ten take roughly 0.099%. Material: CD4+ T cells from PBMCs. Receptors originate from a human donor in good health.

The chain uses TRBV5-8 and TRBJ2-3; 8 bases align to TRBD2. With V trimmed by 0 bases and J by 8 bases, 5 bases remained unmatched. There are 14 residues in the CDR3. Germline assignment: CDR1 SGHTS and CDR2 YDEGEE. The CDR3: CASSLVWAGGTQYF. CDR3 in DNA: TGTGCCAGCAGCTTGGTATGGGCGGGAGGTACGCAGTATTTT.

The chain joins TRBV3-1 to TRBJ1-1; the D is unclear. The CDR3 sequence is 13 residues long. Between the trimmed V and J ends, which lost 4 bases and 2 bases, there was a span of 8 bases. Germline lookup yields CDR1 LGHDT and CDR2 YNNKEL (reference sequence). The CDR3 is CASSRTTNTEAFF. The CDR3 nucleotides are TGTGCCAGCAGCCGGACCACTAACACTGAAGCTTTCTTT.

The rearrangement joins TRBV2 to TRBJ2-6; TRBD1 aligns across 7 bases. The CDR3 is 15 residues long. With 6 bases clipped from V and 2 bases from J, the junction kept 4 bases outside the gene matches. CDR1 is SNHLY and CDR2 is FYNNEI in the germline V gene. The chain's CDR3 is CASRLDRAGANVLTF. DNA of the CDR3: TGTGCCAGCAGGCTTGACAGGGCTGGGGCCAACGTCCTGACTTTC.

The V call is TRBV4-2, the J call TRBJ2-2; possible D gene TRBD2, 6 bases. V lost 1 base to trimming and J lost 1 base, with 10 bases between them. The CDR3 spans 16 residues. From germline, CDR1 is LGHNA and CDR2 YNFKEQ. The DNA of the CDR3 is TGTGCCAGCAGCCAAGGGTGGCGGGGGAACACCGGGGAGCTGTTTTTT. This codes for CASSQGWRGNTGELFF.

This rearrangement joins TRBV28 to TRBJ1-1, with D possibly matching TRBD1 (5 bases). Germline CDR1 reads MDHEN; CDR2 reads SYDVKM. The CDR3 has 12 amino acids. The ends were cut back, 11 bases at V and 1 base at J, with 11 bases in the middle. CDR3 coding DNA: TGTGCCTCGTGGGGCAGGAACACTGAAGCTTTCTTT. Translated: CASWGRNTEAFF.

Here the CDR3 DNA reads TGTGCCAGCAGTTTATCGCGGGACAGGGGTGAGCAGTTCTTC. This gives the protein CASSLSRDRGEQFF. The chain joins TRBV27 to TRBJ2-1; 10 bases are a match to TRBD1. The CDR3 totals 14 residues. J was trimmed by 9 bases and V by 0 bases; bases with no gene match: 2. Looked up from germline, CDR1 is MNHEY and CDR2 is SMNVEV (reference sequence).

The chain carries TRBV29-1 and TRBJ1-1; D unclear. The CDR3 totals 14 residues. Germline V lookup: CDR1 SQVTM, CDR2 ANQGSEA. The germline V and J ends were trimmed by 5 bases and 0 bases, with 13 bases remaining between them. The DNA of the CDR3 is TGCAGCGTTAAACACGCGGCTATGAACACTGAAGCTTTCTTT. Translated: CSVKHAAMNTEAFF.

The chain is built from TRBV9 and TRBJ2-7; 9 nucleotides agree with TRBD2. The CDR3 has 17 amino acids. Germline lookup yields CDR1 SGDLS and CDR2 YYNGEE. The junction had 11 bases not matched to a gene; V was cut back by 4 bases and J by 0 bases. DNA for the CDR3: TGTGCCAGCAGCACGCGGGGGGGAGCGGATAACTCCTACGAGCAGTACTTC. It translates to CASSTRGGADNSYEQYF.

This chain connects TRBV20-1 to TRBJ2-5; D is unresolved. Germline V gene lookup returns CDR1 DFQATT and CDR2 SNEGSKA (reference sequence). Trimming took 5 bases from V and 11 from J, leaving 6 bases between them. This CDR3 is built from 8 residues. The CDR3 loop is CSAGPQYF. The CDR3 bases are TGCAGTGCTGGTCCACAGTACTTC.

This rearrangement joins TRBV3-1 to TRBJ2-7; D unclear. Germline CDR1 reads LGHDT; CDR2 reads YNNKEL (reference sequence). Trimming removed 3 bases from V and 5 bases from J, with 17 bases in between. The CDR3 loop spans 15 amino acids. The CDR3 loop is CASSHEPGLGHEQYF. The DNA of the CDR3 is TGTGCCAGCAGCCATGAGCCGGGCCTCGGGCACGAGCAGTACTTC.

The genes are TRBV18 and TRBJ1-5, with D possibly being TRBD1 (5 bases). Trimming took 6 bases from V and 2 from J, leaving 14 bases between them. Germline values: CDR1 KGHSH, CDR2 LQKENI. This CDR3 contains 15 residues. The CDR3 sequence is CASSLSLRGNQPQHF. The CDR3 region has the DNA TGTGCCAGCTCCCTAAGTCTCAGGGGCAATCAGCCCCAGCATTTT.

The rearrangement links TRBV3-1 to TRBJ2-5; tentatively, D is TRBD1 (6 bases). Between the trimmed V and J ends, which lost 6 bases and 1 base, there was a span of 15 bases. Germline lookup yields CDR1 LGHDT and CDR2 YNNKEL (reference sequence). The CDR3 has 15 amino acids. Written as DNA, the CDR3 is TGTGCCAGCAGACGTAACGGACAGCTCCAAGAGACCCAGTACTTC. This gives the protein CASRRNGQLQETQYF.

The chain joins TRBV3-1 to TRBJ1-1; D may be TRBD1 (5 bases). CDR1 and CDR2 from the germline V gene are LGHDT and YNNKEL (reference sequence). The ends were cut back, 8 bases at V and 3 bases at J, with 13 bases in the middle. The CDR3 runs to 13 residues. As DNA, the CDR3 is TGTGCCAGCTGCACTCGGGACGACACTGAAGCTTTCTTT. Translated, it gives CASCTRDDTEAFF.

The genes are TRBV29-1 and TRBJ1-1; possible D gene TRBD1, 5 bases. Trimming left V 8 bases short and J 2 bases short, with 12 bases between. CDR1 and CDR2 (germline): SQVTM, ANQGSEA. This CDR3 spans 12 amino acids. Here the CDR3 reads CSFSRGNTEAFF. As DNA, the CDR3 is TGCAGCTTTTCGAGGGGAAACACTGAAGCTTTCTTT.

J is TRBJ2-5 and V is TRBV20-1; TRBD1 is a possible D gene (6 bases). CDR3 length equals 14 residues. V was cut by 0 bases and J by 2 bases, with 10 bases left in between. Germline CDR1 and CDR2: DFQATT and SNEGSKA (reference sequence). The CDR3 DNA follows: TGCAGTGCTAGAGATCCGGGACAACAAGAGACCCAGTACTTC. Amino acid sequence: CSARDPGQQETQYF.

The CDR3 is CASSLALSSYNEQFF. The CDR3 coding sequence is TGTGCCAGCAGTTTAGCGCTGAGCTCCTACAATGAGCAGTTCTTC. V is TRBV12-3 or TRBV12-4 and J is TRBJ2-1; D uncertain. V was clipped by 0 bases and J by 0 bases, with 6 bases between them. The CDR3 extends over 15 amino acids.

In nucleotides, the CDR3 is TGTGCCAGCCCGTGGGACAGGGTGGAATGGGACTATGGCTACACCTTC. As protein: CASPWDRVEWDYGYTF. This rearrangement joins TRBV6-1 to TRBJ1-2; the match to TRBD1 covers 9 bases. Germline V CDR1 and CDR2: MNHNS, SASEGT. This CDR3 spans 16 amino acids. V lost 8 bases, J lost 3 bases, and 13 bases stayed unmatched.

The chain couples TRBV19 to TRBJ1-3; no definite D call. The CDR3 loop spans 15 amino acids. Germline V gene data show CDR1 as LNHDA and CDR2 as SQIVND (reference sequence). The germline V and J ends were trimmed by 3 bases and 0 bases, with 9 bases remaining between them. The CDR3 sequence is CASSIRPSSGNTIYF. The CDR3 DNA sequence: TGTGCCAGTAGTATTCGACCAAGCTCTGGAAACACCATATATTTT.

V and J are TRBV7-2 and TRBJ1-5; D may be TRBD1 (6 bases). Trimming removed 5 bases from V and 2 bases from J, with 19 bases in between. This CDR3 has 17 residues. Per germline, CDR1 SGHTA and CDR2 FQGNSA. CDR3 sequence (DNA): TGTGCCAGCAGCCCGCAACCGAGGGGGGCGGGCAATCAGCCCCAGCATTTT. Its protein is CASSPQPRGAGNQPQHF.

This sequence joins TRBV5-4 and TRBJ2-3, with 8 bases fitting TRBD1. The V and J ends lost 2 bases and 6 bases, in that order; junction bases with no gene match: 5. Germline CDR1 and CDR2: SGHNT and YYREEE (reference sequence). CDR3 size: 14 residues. The CDR3 protein is CASSLRTGSDTQYF. The CDR3 region has the DNA TGTGCCAGCAGCTTACGGACAGGGAGTGATACGCAGTATTTT.

The chain has TRBV4-3 and TRBJ2-7; 9 positions agree with TRBD2. V shed 0 bases and J 9 bases; nucleotides not matched to a gene: 12. Germline lookup yields CDR1 LGHNA and CDR2 YSLEER. This CDR3 region has 16 residues. CDR3 DNA: TGCGCCAGCAGCCAAGATTCCCTAGCGGGACAACCCCGGCAGTACTTC. Amino acid sequence: CASSQDSLAGQPRQYF.

The V and J genes are TRBV12-3 or TRBV12-4 and TRBJ2-1, with D perhaps matching TRBD1 (6 bases). V lost 3 bases and J 6 bases, leaving 9 bases between the germline ends. The CDR3 totals 13 residues. The CDR3 region is CASSFSRGNEQFF. The CDR3 nucleotides are TGTGCCAGCAGTTTTTCCAGGGGCAATGAGCAGTTCTTC.

The chain has TRBV12-3 or TRBV12-4 and TRBJ2-2; D may correspond to TRBD1 or TRBD2 (5 bases each). This CDR3 has 15 residues. Between the trimmed V and J ends, which lost 5 bases and 4 bases, there was a span of 14 bases. The CDR3 DNA is TGTGCCAGCAGTGGCACGAGGGGTACCACCGGGGAGCTGTTTTTT. It translates to CASSGTRGTTGELFF.

The V and J genes are TRBV5-1 and TRBJ2-7; D possibly corresponds to TRBD1 (5 bases). V shed 4 bases and J shed 4 bases, with 15 bases lying between them. The CDR3 sequence is 14 residues long. Germline-derived CDR1 and CDR2 are SGHRS and YFSETQ. The chain's CDR3 is CASSVERGLYEQYF. CDR3 DNA: TGCGCCAGCAGCGTGGAAAGGGGCCTTTACGAGCAGTACTTC. Combining the CDR3 with reference TRBV5-1 and TRBJ2-7 gives the whole variable domain KAGVTQTPRYLIKTRGQQVTLSCSPISGHRSVSWYQQTPGQGLQFLFEYFSETQRNKGNFPGRFSGRQFSNSRSEMNVSTLELGDSALYLCASSVERGLYEQYFGPGTRLTVT.

The chain employs TRBV5-1 and TRBJ1-1, with TRBD1 matching over 8 bases. The CDR3 sequence is 15 residues long. Germline V lookup: CDR1 SGHRS, CDR2 YFSETQ. V dropped 6 bases and J dropped 0; count of bases not matched to a gene: 7. CDR3 sequence reads: CASTGTGGMNTEAFF. The DNA of the CDR3 is TGCGCCAGCACGGGCACAGGGGGTATGAACACTGAAGCTTTCTTT.